This T cell receptor beta chain was sequenced for a study of memory CD4+ T cells and cytomegalovirus serostatus. As concerns this clone: Its antigen is undetermined.

The sort gate was single viable CD3+CD4+CD8-CD45RO+ cells for memory CD4+ T cells. CD4+ T cells were isolated by positive magnetic selection. Some clones are missing from TCRdb's copy, which holds only in-frame ones; the method was immunoSEQ multiplex PCR. The sample includes just under 65,000 clones, roughly 80% seen only once; the top ten take 0.88%. The study, taken as a whole, reports: Suggested: most of the CMV-linked TCR signature lies in CD4+ memory cells.

Trimming removed 5 bases from V and 3 bases from J, with 10 bases in between. Germline lookup yields CDR1 KGHSH and CDR2 LQKENI. This CDR3 has 13 residues. Sequencing was done on a sample of memory CD4+ T cells from blood. The chain is built from TRBV18 and TRBJ1-1, with D maybe TRBD1 (5 bases). This sequence originates from an adult in good health and CMV-seronegative. The CDR3 spells CASSGGEYTEAFF. The DNA for the CDR3 is TGTGCCAGCTCAGGGGGGGAGTACACTGAAGCTTTCTTT.